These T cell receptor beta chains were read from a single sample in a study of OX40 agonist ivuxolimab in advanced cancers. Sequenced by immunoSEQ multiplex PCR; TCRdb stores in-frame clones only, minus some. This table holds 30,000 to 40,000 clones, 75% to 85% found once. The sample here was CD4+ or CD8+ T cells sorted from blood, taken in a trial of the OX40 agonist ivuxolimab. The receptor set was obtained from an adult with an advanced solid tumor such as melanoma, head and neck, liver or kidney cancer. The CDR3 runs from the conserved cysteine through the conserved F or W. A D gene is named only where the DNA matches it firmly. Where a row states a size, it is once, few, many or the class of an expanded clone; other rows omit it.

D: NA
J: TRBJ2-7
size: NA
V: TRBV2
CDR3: CASTEGYLPPEQYF
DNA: TGTGCCAGCACCGAAGGGTATCTACCTCCCGAGCAGTACTTC

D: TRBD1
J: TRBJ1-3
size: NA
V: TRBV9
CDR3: CASSEELAGTALFGSGNTIYF
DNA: TGTGCCAGCAGCGAAGAATTAGCCGGGACAGCCTTGTTTGGGTCTGGAAACACCATATATTTT

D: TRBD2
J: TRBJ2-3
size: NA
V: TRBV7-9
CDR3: CASSLAVAGSTDTQYF
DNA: TGTGCCAGCAGCTTAGCGGTAGCGGGGAGCACAGATACGCAGTATTTT

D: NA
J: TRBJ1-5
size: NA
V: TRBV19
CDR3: CASSEFGGVMNQPQHF
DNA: TGTGCCAGTAGTGAGTTCGGGGGGGTAATGAATCAGCCCCAGCATTTT

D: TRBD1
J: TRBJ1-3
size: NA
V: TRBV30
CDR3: CAWSWGQGAGNTIYF
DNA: TGTGCCTGGAGTTGGGGCCAGGGGGCTGGAAACACCATATATTTT

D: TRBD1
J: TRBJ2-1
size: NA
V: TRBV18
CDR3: CASSGDRTYNEQFF
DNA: TGTGCCAGCTCAGGGGACAGAACCTACAATGAGCAGTTCTTC

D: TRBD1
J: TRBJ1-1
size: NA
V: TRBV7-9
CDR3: CASSGDRGEAFF
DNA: TGTGCCAGCAGCGGAGACAGGGGTGAAGCTTTCTTT

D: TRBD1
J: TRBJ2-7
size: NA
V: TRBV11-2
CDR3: CASSQSRDRGYEQYF
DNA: TGTGCCAGCAGCCAGTCCCGGGACAGAGGGTACGAGCAGTACTTC

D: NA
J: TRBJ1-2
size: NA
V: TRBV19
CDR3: CASSTRSYGYTF
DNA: TGTGCCAGTAGCACACGGAGTTATGGCTACACCTTC

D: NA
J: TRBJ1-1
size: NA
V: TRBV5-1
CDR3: CASSLELNTEAFF
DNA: TGCGCCAGCAGCTTGGAACTGAACACTGAAGCTTTCTTT

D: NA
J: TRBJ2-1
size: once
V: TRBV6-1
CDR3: CASRGSSYNEQFF
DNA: TGTGCCAGTCGGGGGAGCTCCTACAATGAGCAGTTCTTC

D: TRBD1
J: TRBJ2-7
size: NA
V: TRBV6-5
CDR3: CASTGTGSYEQYF
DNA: TGTGCCAGCACCGGGACAGGGTCCTACGAGCAGTACTTC

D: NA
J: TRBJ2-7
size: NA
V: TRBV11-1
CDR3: CASSLNGGDGDEQYF
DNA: TGTGCCAGCAGCTTAAATGGAGGGGACGGGGACGAGCAGTACTTC

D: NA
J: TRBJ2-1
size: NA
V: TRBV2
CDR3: CASSQGPNNEQFF
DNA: TGTGCCAGCAGCCAGGGGCCTAACAATGAGCAGTTCTTC

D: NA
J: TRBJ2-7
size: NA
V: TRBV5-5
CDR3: CASSSPPGRIYEQYF
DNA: TGTGCCAGCAGCTCTCCCCCGGGGCGAATCTACGAGCAGTACTTC

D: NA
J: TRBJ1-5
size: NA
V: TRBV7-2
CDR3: CASTRDGNWNQPQHF
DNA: TGTGCCAGCACCCGGGACGGGAACTGGAATCAGCCCCAGCATTTT

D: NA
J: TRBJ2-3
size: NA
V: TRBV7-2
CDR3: CASSLNGPPDTQYF
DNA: TGTGCCAGCAGCTTAAACGGGCCCCCAGATACGCAGTATTTT

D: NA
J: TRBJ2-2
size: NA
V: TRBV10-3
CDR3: CATRSSTGELFF
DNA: TGTGCCACCCGTTCAAGTACCGGGGAGCTGTTTTTT

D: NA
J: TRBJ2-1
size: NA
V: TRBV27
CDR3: CASSSEGRALNYNEQFF
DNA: TGTGCCAGCAGTTCGGAGGGTCGGGCCTTAAACTACAATGAGCAGTTCTTC

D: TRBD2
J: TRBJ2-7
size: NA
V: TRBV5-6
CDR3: CASSSSGTTYEQYF
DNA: TGTGCCAGCAGCTCGTCCGGGACTACATACGAGCAGTACTTC

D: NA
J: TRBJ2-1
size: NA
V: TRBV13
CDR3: CASSLTGLDNEQFF
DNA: TGTGCCAGCAGCCTAACAGGGCTAGACAATGAGCAGTTCTTC

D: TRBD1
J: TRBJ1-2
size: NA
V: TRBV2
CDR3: CASSVEQGVYGYTF
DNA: TGTGCCAGCAGTGTGGAACAGGGGGTCTATGGCTACACCTTC

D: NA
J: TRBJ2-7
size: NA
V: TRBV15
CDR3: CATSRGGKPYEQYF
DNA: TGTGCCACCAGCAGAGGAGGGAAACCCTACGAGCAGTACTTC

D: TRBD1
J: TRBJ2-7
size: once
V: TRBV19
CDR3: CASSAGTGGRGEQYF
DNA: TGTGCCAGTAGTGCGGGGACAGGGGGAAGAGGGGAGCAGTACTTC

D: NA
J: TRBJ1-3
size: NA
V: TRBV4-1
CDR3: CASSQDGGGAGGNTIYF
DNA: TGCGCCAGCAGCCAAGACGGGGGGGGCGCGGGTGGAAACACCATATATTTT

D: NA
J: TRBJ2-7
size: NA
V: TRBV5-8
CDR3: CASSLVGTYEQYF
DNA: TGTGCCAGCAGCTTGGTGGGGACCTACGAGCAGTACTTC

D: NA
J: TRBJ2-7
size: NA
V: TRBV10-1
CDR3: CASSETRDPYEQYF
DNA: TGCGCCAGCAGTGAGACCCGGGACCCCTACGAGCAGTACTTC

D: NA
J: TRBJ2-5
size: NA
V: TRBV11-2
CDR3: CASSTTTYAQYF
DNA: TGTGCCAGCAGCACAACCACATACGCCCAGTACTTC

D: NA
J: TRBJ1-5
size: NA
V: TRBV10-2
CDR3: CASSEWGNGNQPQHF
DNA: TGCGCCAGCAGTGAATGGGGTAACGGCAATCAGCCCCAGCATTTT

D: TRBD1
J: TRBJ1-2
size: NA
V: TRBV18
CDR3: CASSPGQGGYTF
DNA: TGTGCCAGCTCGCCGGGACAGGGTGGCTACACCTTC

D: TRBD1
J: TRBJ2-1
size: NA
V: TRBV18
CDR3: CASSPTGQYNEQFF
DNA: TGTGCCAGCTCACCAACGGGACAGTACAATGAGCAGTTCTTC

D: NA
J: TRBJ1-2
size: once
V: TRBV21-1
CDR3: CASSKRRVEDQISDGYTF
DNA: TGTGCCAGCAGCAAAAGGCGGGTGGAAGATCAGATATCGGATGGCTACACCTTC

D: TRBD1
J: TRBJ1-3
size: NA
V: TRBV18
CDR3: CASSRGQGPLAGNTIYF
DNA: TGTGCCAGCTCACGAGGACAGGGACCCTTGGCTGGAAACACCATATATTTT

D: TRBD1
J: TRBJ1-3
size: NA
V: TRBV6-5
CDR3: CASGTGVNTIYF
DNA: TGTGCCAGCGGGACAGGGGTAAACACCATATATTTT

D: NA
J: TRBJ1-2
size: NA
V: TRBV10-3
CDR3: CAINGAGEGSGYTF
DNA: TGTGCCATCAACGGGGCAGGAGAAGGTAGTGGCTACACCTTC

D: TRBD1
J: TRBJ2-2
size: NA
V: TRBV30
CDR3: CAWSAGTGVFGELFF
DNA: TGTGCCTGGAGTGCCGGGACAGGGGTCTTTGGGGAGCTGTTTTTT

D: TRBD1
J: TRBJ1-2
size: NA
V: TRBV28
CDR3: CASSPRTGTYGYTF
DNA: TGTGCCAGCAGTCCTCGGACAGGGACCTATGGCTACACCTTC

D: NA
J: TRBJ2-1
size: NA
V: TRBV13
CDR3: CASSFLGRAHNEQFF
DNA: TGTGCCAGCAGCTTTTTGGGCAGGGCCCACAATGAGCAGTTCTTC

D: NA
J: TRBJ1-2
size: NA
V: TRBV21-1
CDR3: CASSKVPRAKAYGYTF
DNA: TGTGCCAGCAGCAAAGTCCCCAGGGCGAAGGCCTATGGCTACACCTTC

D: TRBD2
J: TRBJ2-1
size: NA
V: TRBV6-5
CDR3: CASSYSAGGQNEQFF
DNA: TGTGCCAGCAGTTACTCAGCGGGGGGGCAAAATGAGCAGTTCTTC

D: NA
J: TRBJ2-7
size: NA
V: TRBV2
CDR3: CASKAKRAPSSYEQYF
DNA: TGTGCCAGCAAGGCCAAGCGGGCTCCGAGCTCCTACGAGCAGTACTTC

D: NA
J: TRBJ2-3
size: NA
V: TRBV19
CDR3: CASSLVQGGTDTQYF
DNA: TGTGCCAGTAGTCTGGTGCAGGGGGGTACAGATACGCAGTATTTT

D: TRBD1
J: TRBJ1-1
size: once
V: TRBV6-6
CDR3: CASSPGTENTEAFF
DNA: TGTGCCAGCAGTCCCGGGACAGAGAACACTGAAGCTTTCTTT

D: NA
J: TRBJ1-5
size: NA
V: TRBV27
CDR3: CASRDGVDSNQPQHF
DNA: TGTGCCAGCAGGGACGGAGTAGATAGCAATCAGCCCCAGCATTTT

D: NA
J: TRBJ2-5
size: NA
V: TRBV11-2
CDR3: CASSLRSPRGGMTQYF
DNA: TGTGCCAGCAGCTTAAGGTCGCCGCGCGGAGGGATGACCCAGTACTTC

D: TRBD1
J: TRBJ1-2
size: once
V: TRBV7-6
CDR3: CASSQGQGRGYTF
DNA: TGTGCCAGCAGCCAAGGACAGGGACGGGGCTACACCTTC

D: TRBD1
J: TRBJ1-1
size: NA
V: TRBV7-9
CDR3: CASRPEWRQGANTEAFF
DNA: TGTGCCAGCAGACCCGAATGGAGACAGGGGGCGAACACTGAAGCTTTCTTT

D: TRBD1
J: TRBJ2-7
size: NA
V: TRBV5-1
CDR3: CASSLGDRVYEQYF
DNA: TGCGCCAGCAGCTTGGGGGACAGGGTCTACGAGCAGTACTTC

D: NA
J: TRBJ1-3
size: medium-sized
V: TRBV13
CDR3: CASSLWGFSGNTIYF
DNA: TGTGCCAGCAGCTTATGGGGGTTCTCTGGAAACACCATATATTTT

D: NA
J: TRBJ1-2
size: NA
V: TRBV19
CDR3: CASRRGLDRGYGYTF
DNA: TGTGCCAGTAGAAGGGGGTTGGACAGAGGTTATGGCTACACCTTC

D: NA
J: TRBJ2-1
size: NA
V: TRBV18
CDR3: CASSPPQLAAYNEQFF
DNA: TGTGCCAGCTCACCACCGCAACTAGCCGCCTACAATGAGCAGTTCTTC

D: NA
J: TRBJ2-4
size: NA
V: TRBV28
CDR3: CASSLGGRQYF
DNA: TGTGCCAGCAGTTTAGGGGGGAGGCAGTACTTC

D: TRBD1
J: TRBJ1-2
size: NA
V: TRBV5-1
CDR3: CASSLDGTGGSGYTF
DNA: TGCGCCAGCAGCTTGGATGGGACAGGGGGAAGTGGCTACACCTTC

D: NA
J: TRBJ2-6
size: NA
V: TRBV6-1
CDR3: CASSEGAGVAGANVLTF
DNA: TGTGCCAGCAGTGAAGGAGCTGGGGTGGCTGGGGCCAACGTCCTGACTTTC

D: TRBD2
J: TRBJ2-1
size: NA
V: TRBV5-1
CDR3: CASSKNGGAGDNEQFF
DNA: TGCGCCAGCAGCAAAAACGGGGGGGCCGGAGACAATGAGCAGTTCTTC

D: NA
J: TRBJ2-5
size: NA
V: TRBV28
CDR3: CASSSVGGVRETQYF
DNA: TGTGCCAGCAGTTCCGTCGGGGGCGTACGGGAGACCCAGTACTTC

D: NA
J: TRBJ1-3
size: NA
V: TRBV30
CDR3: CAWSVWAGGNTIYF
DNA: TGTGCCTGGAGTGTGTGGGCAGGTGGAAACACCATATATTTT

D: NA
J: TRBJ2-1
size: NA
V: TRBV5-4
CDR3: CASSLERGNEQFF
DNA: TGTGCCAGCAGCTTGGAACGGGGGAATGAGCAGTTCTTC

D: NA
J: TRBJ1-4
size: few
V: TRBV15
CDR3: CATSGNSEKLFF
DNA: TGTGCCACCAGCGGGAACAGCGAAAAACTGTTTTTT